Listed below are T cell receptor beta chains from one sample, sequenced in a study of T cell responses to AZD1222 COVID-19 vaccine. Clones were sequenced by immunoSEQ multiplex PCR, and TCRdb holds only the in-frame ones, with some missing. Seen here are about 100,000 clones, about 87% observed once, and the top ten hold approximately 15%. Sequenced material: peripheral blood, taken on day 0 of AZD1222 vaccination. These receptors were taken from an adult in good health. CDR3s include the opening cysteine and the closing phenylalanine or tryptophan. The order of the fields is V gene, D gene, clone size, J gene, CDR3 DNA, CDR3 protein. D genes are given only for firm matches. Size values are once, few and many counts, or a class for expanded clones, and some rows have none.

V: TRBV6-2/TRBV6-3; D: .; size: .; J: TRBJ1-1; DNA: TGTGCCAGCAGTTCCCACGGACTGAAGAACACTGAAGCTTTCTTT; CDR3: CASSSHGLKNTEAFF
V: TRBV5-6; D: TRBD1; size: .; J: TRBJ1-5; DNA: TGTGCCAGCAGCCTACAGGGGGCCTCGAATCAGCCCCAGCATTTT; CDR3: CASSLQGASNQPQHF
V: TRBV20-1; D: .; size: .; J: TRBJ1-1; DNA: TGCAGTGCTAGTAGGGCCGGGGGACCTGAAGCTTTCTTT; CDR3: CSASRAGGPEAFF
V: TRBV5-4; D: TRBD1; size: .; J: TRBJ1-2; DNA: TGTGCCAGCAGCACCGGGACAGAGGGTGGCTACACCTTC; CDR3: CASSTGTEGGYTF
V: TRBV20-1; D: .; size: .; J: TRBJ1-2; DNA: TGCAGTGCTATCTCCGTTGATGGCTACACCTTC; CDR3: CSAISVDGYTF
V: TRBV5-1; D: .; size: .; J: TRBJ1-2; DNA: TGCGCCAGTCGGGAACCAGGGGTCGGCTACACCTTC; CDR3: CASREPGVGYTF
V: TRBV5-1; D: TRBD1; size: .; J: TRBJ2-7; DNA: TGCGCCAGCAGCTCCCCCGGACAGGGCTACGAGCAGTACTTC; CDR3: CASSSPGQGYEQYF
V: TRBV12-3/TRBV12-4; D: TRBD1; size: medium-sized; J: TRBJ2-7; DNA: TGTGCCAGCAGCCGGACAGGGGGCTACGAGCAGTACTTC; CDR3: CASSRTGGYEQYF
V: TRBV5-8; D: TRBD2; size: .; J: TRBJ2-1; DNA: TGTGCCAGCACCCCCGGGGGGGCAGAAAGCTCCTACAATGAGCAGTTCTTC; CDR3: CASTPGGAESSYNEQFF
V: TRBV7-5; D: .; size: .; J: TRBJ2-7; DNA: TGTGCCAGAAGCTCCCGGGCATGGTACTTC; CDR3: CARSSRAWYF
V: TRBV7-9; D: .; size: .; J: TRBJ2-2; DNA: TGTGCCAGCAGTTCCAACACCGGGGAGCTGTTTTTT; CDR3: CASSSNTGELFF
V: TRBV3-1/TRBV3-2; D: TRBD2; size: .; J: TRBJ2-2; DNA: TGTGCCAGCAGCCAAGTCAGGCTAGCGGGAGCCCCCGCCGGGGAGCTGTTTTTT; CDR3: CASSQVRLAGAPAGELFF
V: TRBV10-1; D: .; size: .; J: TRBJ1-2; DNA: TGCGCCAGCAGCGACAGGTTATATGGCTACACCTTC; CDR3: CASSDRLYGYTF
V: TRBV7-2; D: TRBD1; size: once; J: TRBJ1-4; DNA: TGTGCCAGCAGCCCTCGACAGGGTAACGAAAAACTGTTTTTT; CDR3: CASSPRQGNEKLFF
V: TRBV7-8; D: TRBD2; size: .; J: TRBJ2-7; DNA: TGTGCCAGCAGCCCCGCCCCTAGCGGCAACTACGAGCAGTACTTC; CDR3: CASSPAPSGNYEQYF
V: TRBV2; D: .; size: .; J: TRBJ2-7; DNA: TGTGCCAGCAAGGTGGTAAGGATGACGGACGAGCAGTACTTC; CDR3: CASKVVRMTDEQYF
V: TRBV13; D: TRBD2; size: .; J: TRBJ2-2; DNA: TGTGCCAGCAGCCTCGAGCGGGGGGCCCCCGGGGAGCTGTTTTTT; CDR3: CASSLERGAPGELFF
V: TRBV4-3; D: TRBD1; size: .; J: TRBJ1-1; DNA: TGCGCCAGCAGCCAAGAGGCAGGGGGGGGTACTGAAGCTTTCTTT; CDR3: CASSQEAGGGTEAFF
V: TRBV6-6; D: TRBD2; size: .; J: TRBJ2-1; DNA: TGTGCCAGCAGCCGAACGGGGGGAGCGAACAATGAGCAGTTCTTC; CDR3: CASSRTGGANNEQFF
V: TRBV6-5; D: .; size: .; J: TRBJ1-2; DNA: TGTGCCAGCAGCTCCGGACTCGGGGGCTACACCTTC; CDR3: CASSSGLGGYTF
V: TRBV19; D: .; size: .; J: TRBJ1-2; DNA: TGTGCCAGTAGTCCAGGGGACGTCTATGGCTACACCTTC; CDR3: CASSPGDVYGYTF
V: TRBV7-3; D: .; size: .; J: TRBJ1-1; DNA: TGTGCCAGCAGCTTGGTGGGGCAGGGGAACACTGAAGCTTTCTTT; CDR3: CASSLVGQGNTEAFF
V: TRBV5-5; D: .; size: .; J: TRBJ1-2; DNA: TGTGCCAGCAGCCCGACGGCCGGCGGAGGGACTTATGGCTACACCTTC; CDR3: CASSPTAGGGTYGYTF
V: TRBV5-1; D: TRBD1; size: .; J: TRBJ1-5; DNA: TGCGCCAGCAGCCTGACAGGGATCAGGAATCAGCCCCAGCATTTT; CDR3: CASSLTGIRNQPQHF
V: TRBV27; D: TRBD1; size: .; J: TRBJ1-2; DNA: TGTGCCAGCAGTGGAGGGGGCCCGCTGGGCTACACCTTC; CDR3: CASSGGGPLGYTF
V: TRBV9; D: TRBD1; size: .; J: TRBJ2-7; DNA: TGTGCCAGCAGCAGTTCCTCCGGGACAGCTTACTACGAGCAGTACTTC; CDR3: CASSSSSGTAYYEQYF
V: TRBV14; D: .; size: .; J: TRBJ1-1; DNA: TGTGCCAGCAGCCGCGGCCCTTTTGAAGCTTTCTTT; CDR3: CASSRGPFEAFF
V: TRBV6-5; D: TRBD1; size: .; J: TRBJ2-3; DNA: TGTGCCAGCGAACAGGGGTTTACGCAGTATTTT; CDR3: CASEQGFTQYF
V: TRBV5-1; D: .; size: .; J: TRBJ2-1; DNA: TGCGCCAGCAGCTTGGGAAGTGGCGGGATGCCCTCCAGTGAGCAGTTCTTC; CDR3: CASSLGSGGMPSSEQFF
V: TRBV6-6; D: .; size: .; J: TRBJ2-1; DNA: TGTGCCAGCAGTAGATCTCGGGGATCACAACTCTACAATGAGCAGTTCTTC; CDR3: CASSRSRGSQLYNEQFF
V: TRBV19; D: .; size: .; J: TRBJ2-7; DNA: TGTGCCAGTAGTATGGGGCCGGGGGAGCAGTACTTC; CDR3: CASSMGPGEQYF
V: TRBV11-2; D: .; size: .; J: TRBJ2-7; DNA: TGTGCCAGCACGGCTGCGGGGTACGAGCAGTACTTC; CDR3: CASTAAGYEQYF
V: TRBV9; D: .; size: .; J: TRBJ2-7; DNA: TGTGCCAGCAGCGTAGAAGACGCGAGCTCCTACGAGCAGTACTTC; CDR3: CASSVEDASSYEQYF
V: TRBV9; D: TRBD1; size: many; J: TRBJ2-1; DNA: TGTGCCAGCAACGACGATCCGGGACAGGGGGAGAATGAGCAGTTCTTC; CDR3: CASNDDPGQGENEQFF
V: TRBV5-1; D: .; size: .; J: TRBJ1-4; DNA: TGCGCCAGCAGCTTGCAAGGGTATAATGAAAAACTGTTTTTT; CDR3: CASSLQGYNEKLFF
V: TRBV3-1/TRBV3-2; D: .; size: .; J: TRBJ1-6; DNA: TGTGCCAACCAAAAGGCGGTTAATTCACCCCTCCACTTT; CDR3: CANQKAVNSPLHF
V: TRBV7-6; D: TRBD2; size: .; J: TRBJ2-1; DNA: TGTGCCAGCAGCTTAGGGTCTAGCGGGCAGGTCGGTGAGCAGTTCTTC; CDR3: CASSLGSSGQVGEQFF
V: TRBV2; D: .; size: .; J: TRBJ1-1; DNA: TGTGCCAGCACGGGAATCAGGGGAAGGACTGAAGCTTTCTTT; CDR3: CASTGIRGRTEAFF
V: TRBV2; D: .; size: .; J: TRBJ1-1; DNA: TGTGCCAGCGATGGCAGGGGTTGGACTGAAGCTTTCTTT; CDR3: CASDGRGWTEAFF
V: TRBV5-1; D: .; size: .; J: TRBJ1-6; DNA: TGCGCCAGCAGCCCGGGGGCTCCTAATTCACCCCTCCACTTT; CDR3: CASSPGAPNSPLHF
V: TRBV6-5; D: .; size: .; J: TRBJ1-1; DNA: TGTGCCACCTTCGGGTTAGGGTACACTGAAGCTTTCTTT; CDR3: CATFGLGYTEAFF
V: TRBV4-1; D: .; size: .; J: TRBJ2-2; DNA: TGCGCCAGCAGCCTTTCCGGGACTCCGGCGTCCGGGGAGCTGTTTTTT; CDR3: CASSLSGTPASGELFF
V: TRBV6-4; D: TRBD1; size: .; J: TRBJ2-3; DNA: TGTGCCAGCAGGACCGGGACAGGGCCAACAGATACGCAGTATTTT; CDR3: CASRTGTGPTDTQYF
V: TRBV7-2; D: TRBD2; size: .; J: TRBJ2-1; DNA: TGTGCCAGCAGCTTAGTGGGACTAGCGGGAGAAAGTGAGCAGTTCTTC; CDR3: CASSLVGLAGESEQFF
V: TRBV11-3; D: TRBD1; size: .; J: TRBJ2-1; DNA: TGTGCCAGCAGCCGCGGACAGGGACCCTACAATGAGCAGTTCTTC; CDR3: CASSRGQGPYNEQFF
V: TRBV6-5; D: TRBD1; size: .; J: TRBJ1-2; DNA: TGTGCCAGCAGTTCTCGGACAGGGTTTTATAATGGCTACACCTTC; CDR3: CASSSRTGFYNGYTF
V: TRBV5-6; D: .; size: .; J: TRBJ2-1; DNA: TGTGCCAGCAGCTTGCAGACATATTCCTACAATGAGCAGTTCTTC; CDR3: CASSLQTYSYNEQFF
V: TRBV7-2; D: .; size: .; J: TRBJ2-5; DNA: TGTGCCAGCAGCTTAGTTAGTGGGCAAGAGACCCAGTACTTC; CDR3: CASSLVSGQETQYF
V: TRBV3-1/TRBV3-2; D: .; size: .; J: TRBJ1-1; DNA: TGTGCCAGCAGCCAGAGGACACCCACTGAAGCTTTCTTT; CDR3: CASSQRTPTEAFF